Below are 9 T cell receptor beta chains sequenced from a single sample in a study of neurological immune-mediated disorders. TCRdb re-called the 5' RACE reads with MiXCR, one entry per CDR3 protein. The repertoire consists of fewer than 40,000 distinct CDR3 sequences, with about 4.8% occurring once and the leading ten covering 9%. Sequences were obtained from CD4+ T cells from blood. The receptor set was obtained from a man aged 18 to 30 in good health.

This clonotype was seen at least ten times. V is TRBV4-3 and J is TRBJ2-1, with 7 nucleotides matching TRBD1. In germline, CDR1 is LGHNA, CDR2 YSLEER. The CDR3 loop spans 15 amino acids. Losses at the gene ends were 0 bases for V and 2 bases for J; bases not matched to a gene: 1. CDR3 residues: CASSQEGTAYNEQFF. The CDR3, as DNA: TGCGCCAGCAGCCAAGAGGGGACAGCCTACAATGAGCAGTTCTTC.

This clonotype was found many times. The chain links TRBV9 to TRBJ1-2, with D perhaps matching TRBD1 (5 bases). The CDR3 loop spans 13 amino acids. CDR1 is SGDLS and CDR2 is YYNGEE in the germline V gene. Trimming removed 7 bases from V and 8 bases from J, with 18 bases in between. CDR3 residues: CASGREGLQGYTF. The CDR3 nucleotides are TGTGCCAGCGGCCGAGAGGGGCTCCAGGGCTACACCTTC.

This clonotype has a count of ten or more. The chain has TRBV27 and TRBJ2-7, with TRBD1 matching over 9 bases. Germline CDR1 is MNHEY and CDR2 is SMNVEV (reference sequence). The CDR3 totals 14 residues. V lost 5 bases, J lost 2 bases, and 4 bases stayed unmatched. CDR3 region: CASSRGQGTYEQYF. The CDR3 DNA sequence: TGTGCCAGCAGTAGGGGACAGGGAACCTACGAGCAGTACTTC.

This clonotype was counted many times. The genes are TRBV20-1 and TRBJ1-5; D is unclear. Germline CDR1 is DFQATT and CDR2 is SNEGSKA (reference sequence). V dropped 2 bases and J dropped 5 bases, with 16 bases sitting between them. The CDR3 sequence is 15 residues long. The CDR3, as DNA: TGCAGTGCTAGAAATCCCGGGGTATCACATCAGCCCCAGCATTTT. This gives the protein CSARNPGVSHQPQHF.

In this sample, this clonotype turned up many times. CDR3 region: CASSNRGKNTEAFF. For the CDR3, the DNA is TGTGCCAGCAGCAACAGGGGGAAAAACACTGAAGCTTTCTTT. V and J are TRBV6-6 and TRBJ1-1, with TRBD1 matching over 8 bases. Germline assignment: CDR1 MNHNY and CDR2 SVGAGI (reference sequence). J gave up 2 bases and V 6 bases, and 5 bases lay outside the gene matches. This CDR3 comprises 14 residues.

V is TRBV7-2 and J is TRBJ1-6; D not certain. V lost 1 base and J 9 bases, leaving 13 bases between the germline ends. The CDR3 covers 15 residues. Germline CDR1 SGHTA, CDR2 FQGNSA. The CDR3 DNA reads as TGTGCCAGCAGCTTAGGTGGGGTTGGGATTTCACCCCTCCACTTT. It is translated as CASSLGGVGISPLHF.

Ten or more counts support this clonotype. The rearrangement uses TRBV5-6 and TRBJ1-6; perhaps TRBD1 as D (6 bases). In germline, CDR1 is SGHDT, CDR2 YYEEEE. Trimming took 4 bases from V and 10 from J, leaving 21 bases between them. The CDR3 has 16 amino acids. The CDR3 loop reads CASSQAPGTGYSPLHF. The CDR3 DNA reads TGTGCCAGCAGCCAAGCCCCGGGAACAGGGTACTCACCCCTCCACTTT.

There are many counts of this clonotype. V gene TRBV5-1 combines with J gene TRBJ1-1, with TRBD1 matching 7 bases. The CDR3 runs 16 residues. V was clipped by 4 bases and J by 8 bases; unmatched bases: 17. Germline lookup yields CDR1 SGHRS and CDR2 YFSETQ. The CDR3 is CASSRTLSGTEKEAFF. CDR3 nucleotides: TGCGCCAGCAGCCGAACCCTGTCCGGGACAGAGAAAGAAGCTTTCTTT. The whole variable domain, filled in from reference TRBV5-1 and TRBJ1-1, reads KAGVTQTPRYLIKTRGQQVTLSCSPISGHRSVSWYQQTPGQGLQFLFEYFSETQRNKGNFPGRFSGRQFSNSRSEMNVSTLELGDSALYLCASSRTLSGTEKEAFFGQGTRLTVV.

This clonotype was observed many times. The rearrangement uses TRBV5-1 and TRBJ2-7; the match to TRBD1 covers 7 bases. Losses at the gene ends were 5 bases for V and 2 bases for J; bases not matched to a gene: 4. CDR1 is SGHRS, CDR2 YFSETQ, per germline. CDR3 length: 13 amino acids. The CDR3 sequence: CASRTGTAYEQYF. The CDR3 region has the DNA TGCGCCAGCAGGACCGGGACAGCCTACGAGCAGTACTTC.